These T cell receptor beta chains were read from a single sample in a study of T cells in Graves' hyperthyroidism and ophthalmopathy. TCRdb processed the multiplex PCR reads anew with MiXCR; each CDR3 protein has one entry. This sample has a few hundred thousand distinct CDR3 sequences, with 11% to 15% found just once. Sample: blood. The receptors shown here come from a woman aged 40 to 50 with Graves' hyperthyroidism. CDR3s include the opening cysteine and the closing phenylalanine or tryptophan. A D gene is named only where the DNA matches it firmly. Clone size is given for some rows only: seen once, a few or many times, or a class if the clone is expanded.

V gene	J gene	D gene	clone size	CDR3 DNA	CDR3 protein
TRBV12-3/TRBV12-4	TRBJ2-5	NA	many	TGTGCCAGCAGTTTAGGGGGGAGGCCCCCAGAGACCCAGTACTTC	CASSLGGRPPETQYF
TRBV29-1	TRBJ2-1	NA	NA	TGCAGCGTTGAATCTACGAGTAAAGATGAGCAGTTCTTC	CSVESTSKDEQFF
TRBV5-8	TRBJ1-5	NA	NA	TGTGCCAGCAGTGGTGATGGGTTTAATAGCAATCAGCCCCAGCATTTT	CASSGDGFNSNQPQHF
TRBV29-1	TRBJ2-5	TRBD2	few	TGCAGCGTTTCTCTAGCGGGAGGGCCTGGGGCCCAGTACTTC	CSVSLAGGPGAQYF
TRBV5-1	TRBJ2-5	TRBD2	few	TGCGCCAGCTTCGGGGGAGGGTCAGGCTTGGAGACCCAGTACTTC	CASFGGGSGLETQYF
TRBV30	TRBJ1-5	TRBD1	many	TGTGCCTGGAGCTTTGGAGGGACAGGGGGTCAGCCCCAGCATTTT	CAWSFGGTGGQPQHF
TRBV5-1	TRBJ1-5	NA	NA	TGCGCCAGCGCAAAAGGGTCCAATCAGCCCCAGCATTTT	CASAKGSNQPQHF
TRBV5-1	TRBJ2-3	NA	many	TGCGCCAGCAGCCCTGAGCGGCACACAGATACGCAGTATTTT	CASSPERHTDTQYF
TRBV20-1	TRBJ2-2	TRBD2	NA	TGCAGTGCTAGATCTAGCGGGAGTTCCGGGGAGCTGTTTTTT	CSARSSGSSGELFF
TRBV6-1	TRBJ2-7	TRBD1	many	TGTGCCAGCAGTGGGGACAGGGTCGAGCAGTACTTC	CASSGDRVEQYF
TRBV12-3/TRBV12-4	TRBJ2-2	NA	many	TGTGCCAGCAGTTTAGGAGGGTTCGGGGAGCTGTTTTTT	CASSLGGFGELFF
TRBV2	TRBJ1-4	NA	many	TGTGCCAGCAGTGATCTCCGCGAAAAACTGTTTTTT	CASSDLREKLFF
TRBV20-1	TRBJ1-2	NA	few	TGCAGTGCTACCGAACAGGGTTGGTATGGCTACACCTTC	CSATEQGWYGYTF
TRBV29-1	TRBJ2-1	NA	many	TGCAGCGTTGCCTACGGCGACAATGAGCAGTTCTTC	CSVAYGDNEQFF
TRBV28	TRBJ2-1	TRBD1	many	TGTGCCAGCAGAGGACAGGGCTACAATGAGCAGTTCTTC	CASRGQGYNEQFF
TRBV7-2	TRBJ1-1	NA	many	TGTGCCAGCAGCTTCCCGGGTCCCAGTTATCTGAACACTGAAGCTTTCTTT	CASSFPGPSYLNTEAFF
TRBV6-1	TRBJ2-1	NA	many	TGTGCCAGCAGCGGACAGAGTGCCTACAATGAGCAGTTCTTC	CASSGQSAYNEQFF
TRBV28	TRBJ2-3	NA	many	TGTGCCAGCAGTCCGAGCGGGCCCATCCCAGATACGCAGTATTTT	CASSPSGPIPDTQYF
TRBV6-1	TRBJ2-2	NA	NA	TGTGCCAGCAGCGGACACCAGAACACCGGGGAGCTGTTTTTT	CASSGHQNTGELFF
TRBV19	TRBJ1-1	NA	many	TGTGCCAGTAGTCGACAGAGGAACACTGAAGCTTTCTTT	CASSRQRNTEAFF
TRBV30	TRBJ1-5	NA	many	TGTGCCTGGAGTGTACAGGCCGGGCAGCCCCAGCATTTT	CAWSVQAGQPQHF
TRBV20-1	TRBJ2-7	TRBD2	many	TGCAGTGCTAAAGGCGGAGCGGGGGCGGCGGGACCGATCGACTACGAGCAGTACTTC	CSAKGGAGAAGPIDYEQYF
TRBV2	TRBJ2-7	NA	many	TGTGCCAGCAGTACTACCGGAGGAGAGCAGTACTTC	CASSTTGGEQYF
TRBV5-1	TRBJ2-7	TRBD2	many	TGCGCCAGCAGCTTGGGGACTAGCGGGGTCTCCTACGAGCAGTACTTC	CASSLGTSGVSYEQYF
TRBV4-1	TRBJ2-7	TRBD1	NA	TGCGCCAGCAGCTACCGGACAGGAGAAGTCTACGAGCAGTACTTC	CASSYRTGEVYEQYF
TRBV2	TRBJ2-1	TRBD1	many	TGTGCCAGCAGCGGACAGGGGAATGAGCAGTTCTTC	CASSGQGNEQFF
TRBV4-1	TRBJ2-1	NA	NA	TGCGCCAGCAGCCGAGTCCTGGGGAACATCAATGAGCAGTTCTTC	CASSRVLGNINEQFF
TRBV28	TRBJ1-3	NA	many	TGTGCCAGCAGTTTATTACCAGGGTCGAGCTCTGGAAACACCATATATTTT	CASSLLPGSSSGNTIYF
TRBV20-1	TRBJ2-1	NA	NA	TGCAGTGCTAGAGTTAAGGAGGGAATAACACCTTACAATGAGCAGTTCTTC	CSARVKEGITPYNEQFF
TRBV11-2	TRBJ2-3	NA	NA	TGTGCCAGCAGCGTAACAGGGGGGGGACAGTTCACAGATACGCAGTATTTT	CASSVTGGGQFTDTQYF
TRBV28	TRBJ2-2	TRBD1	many	TGTGCCAGCAGTTCGGGACAGGGGAACACCGGGGAGCTGTTTTTT	CASSSGQGNTGELFF
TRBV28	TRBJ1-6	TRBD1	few	TGTGCCAGCACAATGACAGGGGGTTATTCACCCCTCCACTTT	CASTMTGGYSPLHF
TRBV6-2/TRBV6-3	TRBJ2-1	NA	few	TGTGCCACCCGGGTAACGAACGGATACAATGAGCAGTTCTTC	CATRVTNGYNEQFF